This T cell receptor beta chain was profiled in a study of cytomegalovirus exposure and HLA in healthy donors. Concerning this clone itself: Its antigen is as yet unknown.

The donors formed part of the approximately 120-subject validation cohort, distinct from the roughly 600-subject first cohort. This CDR3 contains 16 residues. The V and J ends lost 3 bases and 1 base, in that order; junction bases with no gene match: 9. Germline CDR1 and CDR2: KGHSH and LQKENI. General study results and limits: Most sequenced TCRs were rare (though some public TCRs occurred in many donors).

Data came from immunoSEQ multiplex PCR; TCRdb stores just in-frame clones and leaves some out. The table records 260,000 or so clones, less than 95% of them present only once. The gene calls are TRBV18 and TRBJ2-7; 7 bases agree with TRBD1. The receptor comes from a woman in her twenties or thirties in good health and CMV-seronegative. Sequencing used PBMCs. In nucleotides, the CDR3 is TGTGCCAGCTCACCGACGACAGGGCCTATTTCCTACGAGCAGTACTTC. This translates into CASSPTTGPISYEQYF.